This section outlines one T cell receptor (beta chain) sequence together with its context. No antigen is known for it. Positive CCR7 selection of CD45RO-negative cells yielded the naive CD8 cells, and terminally differentiated effector memory CD45RA+ cells were excluded. The donor cohort consisted entirely of Caucasian adults residing in Nashville, Tennessee. At deep level, the assay was performed. Here immunoSEQ multiplex PCR was the method, and the copy in TCRdb shows in-frame clones only, minus some. The sample consists of roughly 2,000,000 clones, approximately 92% of them appearing once. This sample stems from a study of shared clonotypes between healthy human individuals. Study-level information: A few men and two women, aged 18 to 49, were donors. Study results and caveats: In this cohort, only blood was sampled, and tissue repertoires likely differ.

The V gene lost 2 bases and the J gene lost 4 bases, with 14 bases spanning the gap. Germline V gene lookup returns CDR1 MDHEN and CDR2 SYDVKM. The CDR3 is 15 amino acids. This TCR was sampled from a man younger than 35 in good health. Some clones in this sample may be carry-over from other donors' samples. Sequencing was performed on naive CD8+ T cells from PBMCs. The chain links TRBV28 to TRBJ1-2, with D tentatively TRBD1 (5 bases). The CDR3 region has the DNA TGTGCCAGCAGTTTAGACAGCCCCAACCTCTATGGCTACACCTTC. This encodes CASSLDSPNLYGYTF.